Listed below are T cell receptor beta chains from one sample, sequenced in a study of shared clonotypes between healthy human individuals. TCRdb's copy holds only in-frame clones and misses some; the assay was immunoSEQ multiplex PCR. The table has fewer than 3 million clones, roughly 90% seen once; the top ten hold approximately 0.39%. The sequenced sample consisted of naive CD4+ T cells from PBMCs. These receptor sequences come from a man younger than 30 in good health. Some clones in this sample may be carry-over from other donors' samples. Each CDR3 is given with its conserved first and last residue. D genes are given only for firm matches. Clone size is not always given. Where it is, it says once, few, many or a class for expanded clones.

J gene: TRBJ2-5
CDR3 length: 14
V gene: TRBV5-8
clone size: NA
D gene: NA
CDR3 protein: CASSYQSGTPTQYF
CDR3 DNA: TGTGCCAGCAGCTATCAATCCGGGACTCCGACCCAGTACTTC

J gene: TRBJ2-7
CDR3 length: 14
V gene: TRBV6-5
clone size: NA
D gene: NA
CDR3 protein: CASSRGQGSYEQYF
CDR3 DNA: TGTGCCAGCAGTCGGGGTCAGGGATCCTACGAGCAGTACTTC

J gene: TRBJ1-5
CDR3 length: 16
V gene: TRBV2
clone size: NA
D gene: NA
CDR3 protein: CASSEALRRSNQPQHF
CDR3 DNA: TGTGCCAGCAGTGAAGCGCTCCGACGGAGCAATCAGCCCCAGCATTTT

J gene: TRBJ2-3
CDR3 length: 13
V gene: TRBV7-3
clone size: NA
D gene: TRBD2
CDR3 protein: CASSPPSGVTQYF
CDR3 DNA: TGTGCCAGCAGCCCCCCCAGCGGGGTGACGCAGTATTTT

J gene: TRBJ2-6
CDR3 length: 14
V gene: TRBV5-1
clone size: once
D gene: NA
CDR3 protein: CASRDLSGANVLTF
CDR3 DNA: TGCGCCAGCAGGGACCTCTCTGGGGCCAACGTCCTGACTTTC

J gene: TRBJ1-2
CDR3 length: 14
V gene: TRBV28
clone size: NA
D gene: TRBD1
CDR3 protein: CASRAGTEDYGYTF
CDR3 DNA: TGTGCCAGCAGGGCCGGGACAGAAGACTATGGCTACACCTTC

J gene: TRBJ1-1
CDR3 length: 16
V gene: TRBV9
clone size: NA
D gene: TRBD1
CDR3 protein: CASSATWDRTNTEAFF
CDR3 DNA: TGTGCCAGCAGCGCGACTTGGGACAGGACGAACACTGAAGCTTTCTTT

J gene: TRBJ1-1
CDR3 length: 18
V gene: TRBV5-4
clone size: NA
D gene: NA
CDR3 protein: CASSLGGVSLVKNTEAFF
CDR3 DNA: TGTGCCAGCAGCTTGGGGGGGGTCTCCCTGGTGAAGAACACTGAAGCTTTCTTT

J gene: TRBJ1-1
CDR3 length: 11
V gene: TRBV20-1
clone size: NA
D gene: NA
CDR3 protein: CSARDRTEAFF
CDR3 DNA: TGCAGTGCTAGAGATAGGACTGAAGCTTTCTTT

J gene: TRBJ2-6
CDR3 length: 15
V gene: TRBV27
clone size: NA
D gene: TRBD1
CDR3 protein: CASSSGQTGANVLTF
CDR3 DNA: TGTGCCAGCAGTTCGGGACAGACTGGGGCCAACGTCCTGACTTTC

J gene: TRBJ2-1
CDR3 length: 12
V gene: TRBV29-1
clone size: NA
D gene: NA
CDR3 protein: CSVDRHRNEQFF
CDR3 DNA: TGCAGCGTAGATAGACACCGCAATGAGCAGTTCTTC

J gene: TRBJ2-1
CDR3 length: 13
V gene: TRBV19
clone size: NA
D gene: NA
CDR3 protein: CASSISRYNEQFF
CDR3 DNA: TGTGCCAGTAGTATCTCCAGGTACAATGAGCAGTTCTTC

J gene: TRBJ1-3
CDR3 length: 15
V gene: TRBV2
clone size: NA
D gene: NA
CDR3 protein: CASSERTARGNTIYF
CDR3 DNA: TGTGCCAGCAGCGAACGGACAGCAAGAGGAAACACCATATATTTT

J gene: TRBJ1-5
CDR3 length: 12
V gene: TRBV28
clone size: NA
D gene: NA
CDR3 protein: CASSLFPGSQHF
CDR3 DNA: TGTGCCAGCAGTTTATTCCCAGGGTCCCAGCATTTT

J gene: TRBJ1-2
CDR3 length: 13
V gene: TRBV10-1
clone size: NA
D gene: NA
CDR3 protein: CASTPDRSGGYTF
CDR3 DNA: TGCGCCAGCACCCCAGACAGGAGCGGAGGCTACACCTTC

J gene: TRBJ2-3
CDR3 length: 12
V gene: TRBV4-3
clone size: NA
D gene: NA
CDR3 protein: CASSQEMDTQYF
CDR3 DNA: TGCGCCAGCAGCCAAGAGATGGATACGCAGTATTTT

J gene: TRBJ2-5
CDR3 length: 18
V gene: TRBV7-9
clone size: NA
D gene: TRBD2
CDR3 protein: CASSGGLAGGGYQETQYF
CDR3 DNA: TGTGCCAGCAGCGGAGGCCTAGCGGGAGGGGGTTACCAAGAGACCCAGTACTTC

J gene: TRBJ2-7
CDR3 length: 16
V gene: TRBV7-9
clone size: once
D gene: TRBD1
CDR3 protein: CASSLDYPHRGGEQYF
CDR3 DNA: TGTGCCAGCAGCTTAGATTACCCTCACAGGGGTGGCGAGCAGTACTTC

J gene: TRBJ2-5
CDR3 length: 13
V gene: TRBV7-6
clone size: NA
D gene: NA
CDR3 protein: CASSQPPRETQYF
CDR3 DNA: TGTGCCAGCAGCCAGCCCCCGCGAGAGACCCAGTACTTC

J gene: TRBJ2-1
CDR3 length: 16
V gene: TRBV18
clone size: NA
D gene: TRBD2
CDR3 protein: CASFVTSGRAWNEQFF
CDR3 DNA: TGTGCCAGCTTCGTGACTAGCGGGAGGGCCTGGAATGAGCAGTTCTTC

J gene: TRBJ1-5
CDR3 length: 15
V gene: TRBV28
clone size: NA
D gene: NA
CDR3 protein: CASILRGGSNQPQHF
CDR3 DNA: TGTGCCAGCATTCTAAGGGGAGGTAGCAATCAGCCCCAGCATTTT

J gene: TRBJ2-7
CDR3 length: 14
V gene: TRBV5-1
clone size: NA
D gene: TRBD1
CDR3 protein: CASSTDRGAYEQYF
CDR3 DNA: TGCGCCAGCAGCACAGACAGGGGGGCCTACGAGCAGTACTTC

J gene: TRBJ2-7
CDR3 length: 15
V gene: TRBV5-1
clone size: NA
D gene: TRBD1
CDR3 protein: CASSPDRGGSYEQYF
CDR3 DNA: TGCGCCAGCAGCCCGGACAGGGGAGGCTCCTACGAGCAGTACTTC

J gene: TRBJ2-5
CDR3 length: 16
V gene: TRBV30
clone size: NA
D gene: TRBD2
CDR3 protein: CAWRRTSGMTGETQYF
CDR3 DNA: TGTGCCTGGAGGAGGACTAGCGGGATGACGGGAGAGACCCAGTACTTC

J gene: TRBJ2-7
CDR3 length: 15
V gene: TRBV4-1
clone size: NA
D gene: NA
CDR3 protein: CASSPRQFPPYEQYF
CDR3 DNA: TGCGCCAGCAGCCCCCGGCAGTTTCCGCCCTACGAGCAGTACTTC

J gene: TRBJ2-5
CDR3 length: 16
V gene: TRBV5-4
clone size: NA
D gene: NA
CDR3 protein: CASSSQRAGDGETQYF
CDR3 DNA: TGTGCCAGCAGCTCCCAAAGGGCTGGGGACGGGGAGACCCAGTACTTC

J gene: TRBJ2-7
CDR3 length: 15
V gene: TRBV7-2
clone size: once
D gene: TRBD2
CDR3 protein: CASSLALLAAYEQYF
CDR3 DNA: TGTGCCAGCAGCTTAGCGTTACTAGCGGCCTACGAGCAGTACTTC

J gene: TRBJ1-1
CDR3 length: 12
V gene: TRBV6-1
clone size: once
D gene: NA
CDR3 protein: CASRYRDDEAFF
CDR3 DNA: TGTGCCAGCAGATACAGGGACGATGAAGCTTTCTTT

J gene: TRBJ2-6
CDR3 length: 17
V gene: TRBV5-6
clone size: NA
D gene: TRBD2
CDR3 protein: CASSSSGGGAGANVLTF
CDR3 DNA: TGTGCCAGCAGCTCGTCCGGCGGGGGAGCTGGGGCCAACGTCCTGACTTTC

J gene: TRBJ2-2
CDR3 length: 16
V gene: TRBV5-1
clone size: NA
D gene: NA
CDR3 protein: CASSRSGGTVTGELFF
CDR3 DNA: TGCGCCAGCAGCCGGTCGGGGGGCACGGTCACCGGGGAGCTGTTTTTT

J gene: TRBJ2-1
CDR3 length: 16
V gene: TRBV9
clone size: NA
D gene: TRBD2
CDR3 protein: CASSEVPGLAGVGQFF
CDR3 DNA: TGTGCCAGCAGCGAGGTTCCGGGACTAGCGGGAGTAGGGCAGTTCTTC

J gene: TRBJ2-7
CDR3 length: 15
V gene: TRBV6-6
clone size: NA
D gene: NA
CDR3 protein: CASSWPGRSSYEQYF
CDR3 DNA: TGTGCCAGCAGTTGGCCGGGCCGTTCCTCCTACGAGCAGTACTTC

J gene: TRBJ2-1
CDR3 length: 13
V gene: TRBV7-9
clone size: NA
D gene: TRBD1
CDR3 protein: CASRTQGNNEQFF
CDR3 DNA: TGTGCCAGCCGAACACAGGGGAACAATGAGCAGTTCTTC

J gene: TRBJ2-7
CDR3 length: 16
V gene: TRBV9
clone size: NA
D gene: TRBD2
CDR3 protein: CASSVGTSGSRYEQYF
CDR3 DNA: TGTGCCAGCAGCGTAGGTACTAGCGGGAGTAGATACGAGCAGTACTTC

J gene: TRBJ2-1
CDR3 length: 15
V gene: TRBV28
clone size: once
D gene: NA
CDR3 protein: CASSQAKSSYNEQFF
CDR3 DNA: TGTGCCAGCAGCCAAGCTAAGAGCTCCTACAATGAGCAGTTCTTC

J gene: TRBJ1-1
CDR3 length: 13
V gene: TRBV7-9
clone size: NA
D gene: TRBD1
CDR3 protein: CASSLYDRDEAFF
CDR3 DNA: TGTGCCAGCAGCTTGTACGACAGGGATGAAGCTTTCTTT

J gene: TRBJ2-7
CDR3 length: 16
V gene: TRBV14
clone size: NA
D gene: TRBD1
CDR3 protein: CASSLLTGTGPYEQYF
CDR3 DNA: TGTGCCAGCAGCCTCCTCACCGGGACAGGCCCCTACGAGCAGTACTTC

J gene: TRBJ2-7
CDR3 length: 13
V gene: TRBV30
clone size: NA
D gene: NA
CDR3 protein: CAWSGRGVYEQYF
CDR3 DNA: TGTGCCTGGAGTGGACGCGGGGTCTACGAGCAGTACTTC

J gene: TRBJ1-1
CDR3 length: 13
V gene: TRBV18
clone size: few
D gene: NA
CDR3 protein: CASSPVVETEAFF
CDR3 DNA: TGTGCCAGCTCACCAGTGGTAGAGACTGAAGCTTTCTTT

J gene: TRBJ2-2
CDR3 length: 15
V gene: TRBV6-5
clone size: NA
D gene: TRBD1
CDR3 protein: CASSYGQGNTGELFF
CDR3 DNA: TGTGCCAGCAGTTACGGACAGGGGAACACCGGGGAGCTGTTTTTT

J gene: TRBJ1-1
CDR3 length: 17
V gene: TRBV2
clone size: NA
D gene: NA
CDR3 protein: CASSRTSGASANTEAFF
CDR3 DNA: TGTGCCAGCAGCCGTACCTCTGGAGCATCCGCGAACACTGAAGCTTTCTTT

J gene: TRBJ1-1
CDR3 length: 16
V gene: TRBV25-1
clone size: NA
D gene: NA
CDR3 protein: CASSEAGMGVVTEAFF
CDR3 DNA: TGTGCCAGCAGTGAGGCGGGGATGGGGGTGGTAACTGAAGCTTTCTTT

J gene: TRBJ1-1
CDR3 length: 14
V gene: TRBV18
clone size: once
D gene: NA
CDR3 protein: CASSHRAGDTEAFF
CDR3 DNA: TGTGCCAGCTCACACAGGGCGGGGGACACTGAAGCTTTCTTT

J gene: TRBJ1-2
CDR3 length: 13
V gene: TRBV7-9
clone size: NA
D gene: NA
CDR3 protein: CASSLVGQGGYTF
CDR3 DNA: TGTGCCAGCAGCTTAGTGGGGCAAGGGGGCTACACCTTC

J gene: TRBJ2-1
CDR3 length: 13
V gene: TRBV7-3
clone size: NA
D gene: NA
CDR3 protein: CASSSRQPWKQFF
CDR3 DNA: TGTGCCAGCAGCTCCCGACAGCCGTGGAAGCAGTTCTTC

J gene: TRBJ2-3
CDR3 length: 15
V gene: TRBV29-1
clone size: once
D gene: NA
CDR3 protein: CSVARTDGSTDTQYF
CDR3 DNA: TGCAGCGTCGCACGGACAGACGGAAGCACAGATACGCAGTATTTT

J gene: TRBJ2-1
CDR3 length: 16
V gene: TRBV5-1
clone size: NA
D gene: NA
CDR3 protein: CASSSIHTGSYNEQFF
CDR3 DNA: TGCGCCAGCAGCTCCATCCACACGGGCTCCTACAATGAGCAGTTCTTC

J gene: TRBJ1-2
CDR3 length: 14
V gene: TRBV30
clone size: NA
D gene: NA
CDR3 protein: CAWSVPGRNYGYTF
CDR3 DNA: TGTGCCTGGAGTGTACCCGGACGGAACTATGGCTACACCTTC